The clone carrying this T cell receptor (beta chain) has only one observation. What it recognizes is unknown. These data come from a study of cytotoxic CD8 clonotypes in ibrutinib-treated CLL. Study-wide points: Public clonotypes showed up rarely, and on treatment they shrank or held steady.

Investigators sought sequencing depths of between 1 in 200,000 and 1 in 1 million T cells. Here immunoSEQ multiplex PCR was the method, and the copy in TCRdb shows in-frame clones only, minus some. The data contain 300,000 to 350,000 clones, around four fifths of them singletons. The V gene's germline CDR1 is MDHEN and CDR2 SYDVKM. J was trimmed by 0 bases and V by 1 base; bases with no gene match: 7. The CDR3 is made up of 17 amino acids. The receptor was derived from a human donor with chronic lymphocytic leukemia. The gene calls are TRBV28 and TRBJ2-7, with 9 bases fitting TRBD2. This sample comprised PBMCs, obtained before ibrutinib treatment. Here the CDR3 DNA reads TGTGCCAGCAGTTTATATACTAGCGGGTGGACCTCCTACGAGCAGTACTTC. This codes for CASSLYTSGWTSYEQYF.